This T cell receptor (beta chain) appears in the sequencing data of a study of T cell changes during pregnancy in multiple sclerosis. This table comes from immunoSEQ multiplex PCR, and its TCRdb copy is limited to in-frame clones, with some not included. The table has 50,000 to 60,000 clones, about 90% seen once. There are 13 residues in the CDR3. The ends were cut back, 0 bases at V and 9 bases at J, with 9 bases in the middle. Looked up from germline, CDR1 is LNHNV and CDR2 is YYDKDF (reference sequence). The TCR was taken from a female donor with multiple sclerosis, enrolled in a pregnancy study. J is TRBJ1-5 and V is TRBV15; D is unclear. Source: CD4+ T cells from peripheral blood mononuclear cells, taken in the first trimester of pregnancy. Here the CDR3 reads CATSRDPGPPQHF. DNA for the CDR3: TGTGCCACCAGCAGAGATCCGGGTCCGCCCCAGCATTTT.